One and the same sample provided the 31 T cell receptor beta chains below, sequenced in a study of beta chain features in type 1 diabetes. The study, taken as a whole, reports: Shortening of TCRB CDR3s, moderate but significant, appeared in all four CD4+ subsets of Type 1 diabetes patients.

Which antigens these TCRs recognize remains unknown. The entirety of the isolated RNA underwent reverse transcription, so expressed TCRB transcripts were sequenced. Method: immunoSEQ multiplex PCR; TCRdb's copy keeps in-frame clones and lacks some. The data show some 660,000 clones, roughly an eighth seen once. Sequencing was done on a sample of naive CD4+ T cells from blood. The receptors were sampled from a man younger than 30 with type 1 diabetes.

This clone was detected a few times. This same CDR3 is encoded by further DNA sequences in the sample. The chain combines TRBV20-1 with TRBJ2-7; D remains ambiguous. The CDR3 covers 11 residues. V was pared by 1 base and J by 6 bases, with 7 bases between. Germline values: CDR1 DFQATT, CDR2 SNEGSKA (reference sequence). The CDR3 nucleotides are TGCAGTGCTAGAGGACTTGGCGAGCAGTACTTC. It yields the protein CSARGLGEQYF.

This clone was counted a few times. The chain uses TRBV4-1 and TRBJ2-1, with D possibly being TRBD2 (6 bases). V lost 0 bases and J 5 bases, leaving 11 bases between the germline ends. This CDR3 region has 15 residues. Germline loops: CDR1 MGHRA, CDR2 YSYEKL. The CDR3 DNA is TGCGCCAGCAGCCAAGATATTAGCGGCCACAATGAGCAGTTCTTC. Its translation: CASSQDISGHNEQFF.

The V call is TRBV30, the J call TRBJ2-3; TRBD1 is a possible D gene (5 bases). The CDR3 has 15 amino acids. V was shortened by 2 bases and J by 2 bases, with 14 bases between the two germline ends. CDR1 and CDR2 (germline): GTSNPN, SVGIG (reference sequence). The CDR3 loop is CAWSPQGSFTDTQYF. The CDR3 DNA follows: TGTGCCTGGAGTCCTCAGGGCAGCTTCACAGATACGCAGTATTTT.

There are a few counts of this clone. The chain links TRBV30 to TRBJ2-4; D uncertain. CDR1 is GTSNPN and CDR2 is SVGIG in the germline V gene (reference sequence). Trimming took off 4 bases at V and 0 bases at J, with 7 bases between the two ends. This CDR3 region has 13 residues. The CDR3 region is CAWNRQAKNIQYF. The CDR3 DNA reads as TGTGCCTGGAATCGCCAAGCCAAAAACATTCAGTACTTC.

The chain recombines TRBV7-9 with TRBJ1-3, with unresolved D. Trimming shortened V by 3 bases and J by 4 bases, and 10 bases separated the two germline ends. CDR3 length: 14 amino acids. CDR1 and CDR2 from the germline V gene are SEHNR and FQNEAQ (reference sequence). CDR3 DNA sequence: TGTGCCAGCAGCTTGGATGTTGTCGGAAACACCATATATTTT. Its protein is CASSLDVVGNTIYF.

This clone was found a few times. This rearrangement joins TRBV7-8 to TRBJ1-5; no reliable D call. Trimming stripped 2 bases from V and 6 bases from J, with 17 bases between. The germline gives CDR1 SGHVS, CDR2 FQNEAQ. The CDR3 is 16 residues long. The CDR3 region has the DNA TGTGCCAGCAGCTTAAGCCCCAGCGGGGTTGCTCAGCCCCAGCATTTT. Encoded protein: CASSLSPSGVAQPQHF. Together with reference TRBV7-8 and TRBJ1-5, the CDR3 gives the full variable domain: GAGVSQSPRYKVAKRGQDVALRCDPISGHVSLFWYQQALGQGPEFLTYFQNEAQLDKSGLPSDRFFAERPEGSVSTLKIQRTQQEDSAVYLCASSLSPSGVAQPQHFGDGTRLSIL.

The genes are TRBV29-1 and TRBJ1-2; D perhaps matches TRBD1 (5 bases). CDR3 length equals 15 residues. CDR1 and CDR2 (germline): SQVTM, ANQGSEA. The V and J ends lost 0 bases and 3 bases respectively, with 14 bases between them. CDR3: CSVEDLGPGDYGYTF. DNA for the CDR3: TGCAGCGTTGAAGATCTGGGGCCTGGGGACTATGGCTACACCTTC.

This chain joins TRBV30 and TRBJ2-7; 7 positions match TRBD1. V shed 1 base and J 4 bases; nucleotides not matched to a gene: 7. The CDR3 has 14 amino acids. CDR1 and CDR2 from the germline V gene are GTSNPN and SVGIG (reference sequence). The chain's CDR3 is CAWSGRQGSYEQYF. The CDR3, as DNA: TGTGCCTGGAGTGGAAGACAGGGAAGTTACGAGCAGTACTTC.

The chain couples TRBV16 to TRBJ1-5; 8 bases are shared with TRBD1. The CDR3 is made up of 13 amino acids. Germline CDR1 KGHSY, CDR2 FQNENV. With 4 bases clipped from V and 5 bases from J, the junction kept 1 base outside the gene matches. CDR3 protein: CASSPQGDQPQHF. In DNA, the CDR3 is TGTGCCAGCAGCCCACAGGGGGATCAGCCCCAGCATTTT.

This clone occurred a few times. The chain couples TRBV30 to TRBJ1-5; perhaps TRBD1 as D (6 bases). CDR3 size: 13 residues. Germline CDR1 and CDR2: GTSNPN and SVGIG (reference sequence). The V end was cut by 2 bases, the J end by 5 bases, with 10 bases between. The CDR3 DNA is TGTGCCTGGAGTACACAGGGTGATCAGCCCCAGCATTTT. The encoded protein is CAWSTQGDQPQHF.

J is TRBJ1-4 and V is TRBV30; D gene uncertain. The CDR3 is 13 residues long. Germline-derived CDR1 and CDR2 are GTSNPN and SVGIG (reference sequence). Between the trimmed V and J ends, which lost 1 base and 4 bases, there was a span of 7 bases. The CDR3 nucleotides are TGTGCCTGGAGTGCCAGGAGTAATGAAAAACTGTTTTTT. Translation gives CAWSARSNEKLFF. Full variable domain (remainder filled in from reference TRBV30 and TRBJ1-4): SQTIHQWPATLVQPVGSPLSLECTVEGTSNPNLYWYRQAAGRGLQLLFYSVGIGQISSEVPQNLSASRPQDRQFILSSKKLLLSDSGFYLCAWSARSNEKLFFGSGTQLSVL.

This clone occurred a few times. The chain has TRBV29-1 and TRBJ2-3, with D maybe TRBD2 (5 bases). Trimming took off 0 bases at V and 4 bases at J, with 8 bases between the two ends. CDR3 size: 13 residues. Germline values: CDR1 SQVTM, CDR2 ANQGSEA. The CDR3 DNA reads TGCAGCGTTGAAGATCGGAGGCCAGATACGCAGTATTTT. Its translation: CSVEDRRPDTQYF.

This clone was recorded a few times. This same CDR3 is encoded by further DNA sequences in the sample. The chain has TRBV9 and TRBJ2-1, with 10 bases lining up with TRBD1. The V and J ends lost 4 bases and 4 bases, in that order; junction bases with no gene match: 5. The CDR3 has 15 amino acids. Per germline, CDR1 SGDLS and CDR2 YYNGEE. CDR3 sequence (DNA): TGTGCCAGCAGCCCAACGGGACAGGGGTACAATGAGCAGTTCTTC. Protein: CASSPTGQGYNEQFF.

The chain couples TRBV6-5 to TRBJ1-2; D is unclear. The CDR3 consists of 14 residues. Germline V gene sequence: CDR1 MNHEY, CDR2 SVGAGI. V was shortened by 5 bases and J by 8 bases, with 18 bases between the two germline ends. CDR3 coding DNA: TGTGCCAGCAGTGCCCCGGACCAGTCCCGCGGCTACACCTTC. It specifies CASSAPDQSRGYTF.

The chain is built from TRBV10-3 and TRBJ2-3; D might be TRBD2 (5 bases). CDR1 is ENHRY and CDR2 is SYGVKD in the germline V gene. Trimming left V 2 bases short and J 1 base short, with 10 bases between. The CDR3 runs 15 residues. CDR3 DNA sequence: TGTGCCATCAGTGAGCTCTCGCGGGGCACAGATACGCAGTATTTT. Protein product: CAISELSRGTDTQYF.

The rearrangement uses TRBV29-1 and TRBJ2-7, with D perhaps matching TRBD2 (7 bases). The CDR3 loop spans 13 amino acids. Germline V gives CDR1 SQVTM, CDR2 ANQGSEA. V lost 2 bases to trimming and J lost 4 bases, with 12 bases between them. The CDR3 region has the DNA TGCAGCGTTGAACAGGGAGGGGGGTACGAGCAGTACTTC. It encodes CSVEQGGGYEQYF.

This clone was observed a few times. The rearrangement links TRBV6-5 to TRBJ2-6, with D possibly matching TRBD2 (6 bases). Germline V gene sequence: CDR1 MNHEY, CDR2 SVGAGI. The CDR3 is 15 residues long. V lost 5 bases, J lost 2 bases, and 10 bases lay in between. CDR3 DNA: TGTGCCAGCAGTGGCGGGAAGGCTGGGGCCAACGTCCTGACTTTC. This translates into CASSGGKAGANVLTF.

In this sample, this clone turned up a few times. The chain has TRBV28 and TRBJ1-2; TRBD1 matches 10 bases. Unmatched junction bases numbered 4, after V lost 6 bases and J lost 6 bases. CDR3 length: 13 residues. CDR1 MDHEN and CDR2 SYDVKM come from the germline V gene. CDR3 in amino acids: CASRTGTGDGYTF. The CDR3 DNA sequence: TGTGCCAGCAGAACGGGGACAGGGGATGGCTACACCTTC.

This clone was observed a handful of times. V and J are TRBV5-1 and TRBJ2-7, with 8 bases identical to TRBD1. This CDR3 region has 16 residues. CDR1 is SGHRS and CDR2 is YFSETQ in the germline V gene. The J segment lost 2 bases and the V segment lost 0 bases, leaving 7 bases of the junction unmatched. DNA for the CDR3: TGCGCCAGCAGCTTGGCTGCCGAGACAGGGGCCTACGAGCAGTACTTC. Its protein product is CASSLAAETGAYEQYF.

The chain combines TRBV14 with TRBJ2-3, with no clear D. The germline V gene encodes CDR1 SGHDN and CDR2 FVKESK. CDR3 size: 14 residues. The ends were cut back, 2 bases at V and 8 bases at J, with 14 bases in the middle. The CDR3 reads CASSQSDPLGTQYF. The DNA of the CDR3 is TGTGCCAGCAGCCAATCGGACCCCCTGGGTACGCAGTATTTT.

This clone was seen more than once but under ten times. The chain links TRBV29-1 to TRBJ1-2; weak D call: TRBD1 (5 bases). This CDR3 spans 14 amino acids. The V end lost 4 bases, the J end lost 0 bases, and 12 bases lay between the germline ends. Per the germline V gene, CDR1 is SQVTM and CDR2 is ANQGSEA. CDR3 region: CSVVRGQPNYGYTF. As DNA, the CDR3 is TGCAGCGTTGTAAGGGGCCAACCTAACTATGGCTACACCTTC.

Concerning this clone: Other nucleotide sequences from this sample produce the same CDR3. The chain uses TRBV14 and TRBJ1-1, with D possibly matching TRBD1 (5 bases). The CDR3 has 13 amino acids. Germline-derived CDR1 and CDR2 are SGHDN and FVKESK. V was trimmed by 4 bases and J by 1 base, leaving 7 bases between them. The CDR3 protein is CASSLQGNTEAFF. The CDR3, as DNA: TGTGCCAGCAGCCTTCAGGGGAACACTGAAGCTTTCTTT.

This clone was seen more than once but under ten times. The chain couples TRBV14 to TRBJ1-2; 9 bases are a match to TRBD1. Unmatched junction bases numbered 7, after V lost 4 bases and J lost 4 bases. The CDR3 length is 15 residues. Germline V gives CDR1 SGHDN, CDR2 FVKESK. For the CDR3, the DNA is TGTGCCAGCAGCCGAGAGACAGGGGGTGTCTATGGCTACACCTTC. Amino acids: CASSRETGGVYGYTF.

In this sample, this clone turned up a few times. The chain combines TRBV5-4 with TRBJ1-1; D remains ambiguous. CDR1 is SGHNT, CDR2 YYREEE, per germline (reference sequence). This CDR3 has 15 residues. With 4 bases removed from V and 0 bases from J, the gap between germline ends came to 13 bases. The CDR3 coding sequence is TGTGCCAGCAGCCCCCGGCGGTTGGTGAACACTGAAGCTTTCTTT. Its translation: CASSPRRLVNTEAFF.

The chain carries TRBV30 and TRBJ2-5; 8 bases line up with TRBD2. This CDR3 is 15 amino acids long. Germline CDR1 and CDR2: GTSNPN and SVGIG (reference sequence). The V gene end was trimmed by 2 bases and the J gene end by 4 bases; junction bases not matched to a gene: 9. CDR3 amino acids: CAWSISGGAGETQYF. CDR3 DNA: TGTGCCTGGAGTATAAGCGGGGGAGCCGGAGAGACCCAGTACTTC.

The DNA for the CDR3 is TGTGCCAGCAGGGCTGAGTTGGGCACTGAAGCTTTCTTT. Translation gives CASRAELGTEAFF. The V and J genes are TRBV2 and TRBJ1-1; D is unresolved. This CDR3 has 13 residues. In germline, CDR1 is SNHLY, CDR2 FYNNEI. With 6 bases removed from V and 4 bases from J, the gap between germline ends came to 12 bases.

The genes are TRBV7-9 and TRBJ1-4; 10 bases line up with TRBD1. Germline values: CDR1 SEHNR, CDR2 FQNEAQ (reference sequence). V gave up 7 bases and J gave up 8 bases; unmatched junction bases: 10. CDR3 length: 15 residues. CDR3 nucleotide sequence: TGTGCCAGCACCCCTGGGACAGGGGTTTTGGAAAAACTGTTTTTT. Its translation is CASTPGTGVLEKLFF. The complete variable domain, with remaining parts taken from reference TRBV7-9 and TRBJ1-4, reads DTGVSQNPRHKITKRGQNVTFRCDPISEHNRLYWYRQTLGQGPEFLTYFQNEAQLEKSRLLSDRFSAERPKGSFSTLEIQRTEQGDSAMYLCASTPGTGVLEKLFFGSGTQLSVL.

To note about this clone: Compared with germline, one end of the junction differs, possibly owing to a read error. This chain connects TRBV30 to TRBJ1-1; D is perhaps TRBD1 (5 bases). The CDR3 length is 14 residues. Germline V gene data show CDR1 as GTSNPN and CDR2 as SVGIG (reference sequence). The DNA for the CDR3 is TGTGCCTGGAGTGGTGGGGTATCCGGGACGGGGGTAGACTTT. Its protein product is CAWSGGVSGTGVDF.

This clone was seen only a few times. The chain has TRBV13 and TRBJ1-2; D gene ambiguous. The CDR3 consists of 13 residues. Germline CDR1 reads PRHDT; CDR2 reads FYEKMQ (reference sequence). With 0 bases removed from V and 8 bases from J, the gap between germline ends came to 10 bases. The CDR3 is CASSLGLKRGYTF. The CDR3 region has the DNA TGTGCCAGCAGCTTAGGGTTGAAGAGAGGCTACACCTTC.

This clone has only a few counts. This chain connects TRBV29-1 to TRBJ1-1; 9 bases match TRBD1. With 7 bases clipped from V and 7 bases from J, the junction kept 10 bases outside the gene matches. Germline values: CDR1 SQVTM, CDR2 ANQGSEA. The CDR3 has 13 residues. CDR3 region: CSAAGTGRFEAFF. The CDR3 DNA reads as TGCAGCGCCGCCGGGACAGGGCGATTTGAAGCTTTCTTT.

This clone was detected only a few times. This chain connects TRBV18 to TRBJ2-7; 7 bases map to TRBD1. The germline V gene encodes CDR1 KGHSH and CDR2 LQKENI. V gave up 3 bases and J gave up 6 bases; unmatched junction bases: 2. The CDR3 spans 12 residues. CDR3 nucleotide sequence: TGTGCCAGCTCACCTGACAGGGCCGAGCAGTACTTC. Its translation: CASSPDRAEQYF. The full variable domain, in which reference TRBV18 and TRBJ2-7 provide the parts outside the CDR3, is NAGVMQNPRHLVRRRGQEARLRCSPMKGHSHVYWYRQLPEEGLKFMVYLQKENIIDESGMPKERFSAEFPKEGPSILRIQQVVRGDSAAYFCASSPDRAEQYFGPGTRLTVT.